These 21 T cell receptor beta chains came from one sample sequenced in a study of T cells expressing NK-cell markers. TCRdb reprocessed the 5' RACE reads and stores each CDR3 protein as one record, lacking DNA. Here the sample table reports over 14,000 distinct CDR3 sequences. Material for sequencing was blood T cells: a sorted CD56 or NKG2C T cell subset, CD4+ or CD8+ T cells, or bulk PBMC T cells (not recorded which). The receptors shown here come from a man between 18 and 69 years old in good health.

The gene calls are TRBV20-1 and TRBJ1-2; the D call of TRBD1 rests on TCRdb alone, since no DNA is present to check it. The CDR3 runs to 16 residues. Germline assignment: CDR1 DFQATT and CDR2 SNEGSKA (reference sequence). The CDR3 sequence: CSARDPRDRGNYGYTF.

This chain connects TRBV10-3 to TRBJ2-1. Germline V gives CDR1 ENHRY, CDR2 SYGVKD. The CDR3 runs 13 residues. The CDR3 sequence: CAISGLTDNEQFF.

The J gene is TRBJ2-4, the V gene TRBV20-1; absent DNA, TCRdb's TRBD1 call cannot be checked. Germline V lookup: CDR1 DFQATT, CDR2 SNEGSKA (reference sequence). The CDR3 sequence is 16 residues long. The CDR3 loop reads CSAPPGGHLAKNIQYF.

The V call is TRBV7-8, the J call TRBJ2-5; TCRdb's assignment of TRBD2 cannot be checked, as there is no DNA. This CDR3 comprises 15 residues. Germline values: CDR1 SGHVS, CDR2 FQNEAQ. CDR3 in amino acids: CASSLEGGGLYIQYF.

The chain uses TRBV4-3 and TRBJ1-2. The CDR3 is made up of 15 amino acids. The germline V gene has CDR1 LGHNA and CDR2 YSLEER. The CDR3 loop is CASSQSTGPNYGYTF.

The J gene is TRBJ2-7, the V gene TRBV20-1; TCRdb's assignment of TRBD2 cannot be checked, as there is no DNA. Germline V gene data show CDR1 as DFQATT and CDR2 as SNEGSKA (reference sequence). The CDR3 has 15 amino acids. The CDR3 here is CSAPPAGSSSYEQYF.

The CDR3 protein is CASREAGTYTGELFF. The rearrangement links TRBV6-2 or TRBV6-3 to TRBJ2-2; TCRdb names TRBD1, which stays unverified in the absence of DNA. This CDR3 region has 15 residues. Germline CDR1 reads MNHEY; CDR2 reads SVGEGT.

This rearrangement joins TRBV7-8 to TRBJ2-5; TCRdb's D call, TRBD1, is unchecked because there is no DNA. Germline lookup yields CDR1 SGHVS and CDR2 FQNEAQ. This CDR3 region has 15 residues. The CDR3 sequence is CASSPPLRGEETQYF.

The gene calls are TRBV5-1 and TRBJ1-2; TCRdb reports TRBD1, a call that lacks DNA to check it against. This CDR3 is 13 amino acids long. CDR1 is SGHRS and CDR2 is YFSETQ in the germline V gene. The CDR3 sequence: CASSPGQNYGYTF.

The chain joins TRBV10-3 to TRBJ2-3; TCRdb indicates TRBD1, and absent DNA this call remains unverified. The CDR3 runs to 16 residues. Per germline, CDR1 ENHRY and CDR2 SYGVKD. The CDR3 spells CAISESSGVSTDTQYF.

The V call is TRBV5-1, the J call TRBJ1-5. Per germline, CDR1 SGHRS and CDR2 YFSETQ. This CDR3 spans 13 amino acids. CDR3 loop: CASSLDRYQPQHF. The whole variable domain, filled in from reference TRBV5-1 and TRBJ1-5, reads KAGVTQTPRYLIKTRGQQVTLSCSPISGHRSVSWYQQTPGQGLQFLFEYFSETQRNKGNFPGRFSGRQFSNSRSEMNVSTLELGDSALYLCASSLDRYQPQHFGDGTRLSIL.

The gene calls are TRBV10-2 and TRBJ2-3; absent DNA, TCRdb's TRBD1 call cannot be checked. Germline V gives CDR1 WSHSY, CDR2 SAAADI. This CDR3 region has 16 residues. CDR3 region: CAARDPGGASTDTQYF.

The CDR3 loop is CASSDGQGYEKLFF. This chain joins TRBV5-1 and TRBJ1-4; TCRdb gives TRBD1 as the D gene, but with no DNA this cannot be confirmed. CDR3 length: 14 amino acids. Germline V gives CDR1 SGHRS, CDR2 YFSETQ.

The V call is TRBV7-3, the J call TRBJ2-5; TCRdb's D call of TRBD2 is untestable without DNA. Germline loops: CDR1 SGHTA, CDR2 FQGTGA. The CDR3 runs to 14 residues. The CDR3 loop is CASSPRLAEETQYF.

CDR3 sequence reads: CASSPGTGSYNEQFF. The rearrangement uses TRBV18 and TRBJ2-1; TCRdb lists TRBD1, though no DNA is available to test this call. The CDR3 loop spans 15 amino acids. The germline CDR1 and CDR2 sequences are KGHSH and LQKENI.

The V and J genes are TRBV5-1 and TRBJ2-7. Germline V gene sequence: CDR1 SGHRS, CDR2 YFSETQ. The length of the CDR3 is 13 residues. The CDR3 sequence: CASSQVDFYEQYF.

This chain connects TRBV5-1 to TRBJ1-3. Germline CDR1 is SGHRS and CDR2 is YFSETQ. This CDR3 has 15 residues. CDR3 loop: CASSLTPGLEGTIYF.

V gene TRBV5-6 combines with J gene TRBJ2-3; there is no DNA to check the TCRdb D call of TRBD2. The CDR3 runs to 17 residues. Per the germline V gene, CDR1 is SGHDT and CDR2 is YYEEEE. CDR3 residues: CASSLTTSGGQTDTQYF.

The CDR3 region is CASSEITGPVRSGANVLTF. This rearrangement joins TRBV11-1 to TRBJ2-6; TCRdb names TRBD2, which stays unverified in the absence of DNA. CDR3 size: 19 residues. Looked up from germline, CDR1 is SGHAT and CDR2 is FQDESV (reference sequence). The full variable domain, with the rest looked up from reference TRBV11-1 and TRBJ2-6, is EAEVAQSPRYKITEKSQAVAFWCDPISGHATLYWYRQILGQGPELLVQFQDESVVDDSQLPKDRFSAERLKGVDSTLKIQPAELGDSAMYLCASSEITGPVRSGANVLTFGAGSRLTVL.

The chain recombines TRBV20-1 with TRBJ2-1; TCRdb indicates TRBD1, and absent DNA this call remains unverified. This CDR3 has 14 amino acids. Germline CDR1 reads DFQATT; CDR2 reads SNEGSKA (reference sequence). CDR3 protein: CSARDRDRVNEQFF.

The V gene is TRBV4-1, the J gene TRBJ1-3. This CDR3 comprises 15 residues. The V gene's germline CDR1 is MGHRA and CDR2 YSYEKL. CDR3 amino acids: CASSQDGGAGNTIYF.